This is a list of T cell receptor beta chains from one sample in a study of graft-versus-host responses after intestinal transplantation. Libraries were prepared by immunoSEQ multiplex PCR; TCRdb keeps only in-frame clonotypes and omits some of them. The profile shows some 41,000 clones, roughly 86% of them singletons. This specimen consisted of PBMCs, obtained 267 days after transplant. Every receptor here comes from a human patient who received an intestinal transplant, so some T cells may come from the graft donor. Both conserved end residues are part of each CDR3. The D gene is left open where the match is weak. Clone sizes are given selectively: once, few, many, or a class where the clone is expanded.

>TRBV19|TRBJ1-5|TRBD1|once
TGTGCCAGTCATCGGGACAGGGCACGTAGCAATCAGCCCCAGCATTTT
CASHRDRARSNQPQHF
>TRBV19|TRBJ2-3|NA|NA
TGTGCCAGTAGTATAGACCGGGTAAGCACAGATACGCAGTATTTT
CASSIDRVSTDTQYF
>TRBV7-2|TRBJ2-3|TRBD2|NA
TGTGCCAGCAGCTCTCCTCGACTAGCGGGGGGAAACACAGATACGCAGTATTTT
CASSSPRLAGGNTDTQYF
>TRBV6-1|TRBJ1-3|NA|NA
TGTGCCAGCAGTGGGGACCTCTACTCTGGAAACACCATATATTTT
CASSGDLYSGNTIYF
>TRBV7-9|TRBJ2-5|NA|NA
TGTGCCAGCATCAAGAACTCAGATAGGTTGGAGACCCAGTACTTC
CASIKNSDRLETQYF
>TRBV19|TRBJ1-2|NA|NA
TGTGCCAGTAGCCGTCAGGGAGGTGGCTACACCTTC
CASSRQGGGYTF
>TRBV7-8|TRBJ2-7|NA|NA
TGTGCCAGCAGCTTATTTGGGCCACTCGGTGAGCAGTACTTC
CASSLFGPLGEQYF
>TRBV6-6|TRBJ2-1|TRBD1|NA
TGTGCCAGCAGTTACGGGGACAGGGGGAGGAGTGAGCAGTTCTTC
CASSYGDRGRSEQFF
>TRBV14|TRBJ2-7|TRBD2|NA
TGTGCCAGCAGCCAGTCTAGCGGGGCACCTGGGCAGTACTTC
CASSQSSGAPGQYF
>TRBV7-2|TRBJ2-2|NA|NA
TGTGCCAGCAGCGACGACTTAAGGCGGGGAAGGAACACCGGGGAGCTGTTTTTT
CASSDDLRRGRNTGELFF
>TRBV7-9|TRBJ2-2|NA|NA
TGTGCCAGAACCGGGAACGAGGGTTCGGGGGAGCTGTTTTTT
CARTGNEGSGELFF
>TRBV6-6|TRBJ1-2|TRBD1|NA
TGTGCCAGCAGTTACGACAGGGGATGTAACTATGGCTACACCTTC
CASSYDRGCNYGYTF
>TRBV10-1|TRBJ2-1|TRBD2|NA
TGCGCCAGCAGTGAGTCGGGGGGGGTCCCTCACAATGAGCAGTTCTTC
CASSESGGVPHNEQFF
>TRBV25-1|TRBJ2-5|NA|NA
TGTGCCAGCAGTGAAGCAACTAGGCAAGAGACCCAGTACTTC
CASSEATRQETQYF
>TRBV29-1|TRBJ1-1|TRBD1|NA
TGCAGCGTTGAGAGGGGGCTGTTTGAAGCTTTCTTT
CSVERGLFEAFF
>TRBV11-2|TRBJ1-1|NA|NA
TGTGCCAGCAGCTTAGTTTCCTCACAGGGATCTTTCACTGAAGCTTTCTTT
CASSLVSSQGSFTEAFF
>TRBV29-1|TRBJ1-1|NA|once
TGCAGCGCCCGGCGACCGACCAACACTGAAGCTTTCTTT
CSARRPTNTEAFF
>TRBV5-6|TRBJ2-3|NA|NA
TGTGCCAGCAGCTTGGGAGACAGCACAGATACGCAGTATTTT
CASSLGDSTDTQYF
>TRBV6-4|TRBJ1-6|TRBD1|few
TGTGCCAGCAGTGATCCCGACAGGGAACCACCCCTCCACTTT
CASSDPDREPPLHF
>TRBV6-1|TRBJ1-1|NA|once
TGTGCCAGCAGTGAAGCAGGGCTGGGTGAAGCTTTCTTT
CASSEAGLGEAFF
>TRBV19|TRBJ1-2|NA|NA
TGTGCCAGTAGTGGGGCTGGCTACACCTTC
CASSGAGYTF
>TRBV5-6|TRBJ2-7|NA|once
TGTGCCAGCAGCTTTCTATACGAGCAGTACTTC
CASSFLYEQYF
>TRBV12-5|TRBJ2-5|NA|NA
TGTGCTAGTGGTTTCGACAGATGGGAGACCCAGTACTTC
CASGFDRWETQYF
>TRBV2|TRBJ1-1|TRBD1|NA
TGTGCCACGTCGACAGGGGGCGGGAACACTGAAGCTTTCTTT
CATSTGGGNTEAFF
>TRBV10-3|TRBJ2-5|TRBD1|NA
TGTGCCATCAGTGAGCCTCCCACCTTCGGACAGGAAGAGACCCAGTACTTC
CAISEPPTFGQEETQYF
>TRBV27|TRBJ2-3|TRBD1|once
TGTGCCAGCAGTGCCCGGGACAGGGGGCGGACAGATACGCAGTATTTT
CASSARDRGRTDTQYF
>TRBV4-1|TRBJ2-7|NA|once
TGCGCCAGCAGCCCCGGGGTCTACGAGCAGTACTTC
CASSPGVYEQYF
>TRBV19|TRBJ1-2|NA|NA
TGTGCCAGTAGTATCGGGGGGGACGGCTACACCTTC
CASSIGGDGYTF
>TRBV7-7|TRBJ1-2|NA|NA
TGTGCCAGCAGCTCAGGACAGAGGAACTATGGCTACACCTTC
CASSSGQRNYGYTF
>TRBV14|TRBJ2-7|NA|NA
TGTGCCAGCAGCCCACTGGACAGGGCGATTCGTTCGGGACTAGCCGTCGAGCAGTACTTC
CASSPLDRAIRSGLAVEQYF
>TRBV10-3|TRBJ2-3|TRBD1|NA
TGTGCCATCAAGGCCATCGGACAGGGGGCCGTTGATACGCAGTATTTT
CAIKAIGQGAVDTQYF
>TRBV27|TRBJ2-1|TRBD1|NA
TGTGCCAGCAGTTCCTTCCGACAGGGGGATGAGCAGTTCTTC
CASSSFRQGDEQFF
>TRBV10-1|TRBJ2-1|NA|NA
TGCGCCAGCAGTGAGTATGCTCAGATGGATAGCAATGAGCAGTTCTTC
CASSEYAQMDSNEQFF
>TRBV4-1|TRBJ2-1|TRBD2|NA
TGCGCCAGCAGCTCCATCAGACTAGCGGGGGGGTATAGGGAGCAGTTCTTC
CASSSIRLAGGYREQFF
>TRBV2|TRBJ1-6|NA|NA
TGTGCCAGCAGTGGACTTGGCCCCCAGGATTCACCCCTCCACTTT
CASSGLGPQDSPLHF
>TRBV11-2|TRBJ1-5|TRBD1|NA
TGTGCCAGCAGCCCCCGGACAGGGAGCGGGCAGCCCCAGCATTTT
CASSPRTGSGQPQHF
>TRBV10-3|TRBJ1-2|TRBD1|NA
TGTGCCATCAGTGTAGTTCTGGACAGGGATAACTATGGCTACACCTTC
CAISVVLDRDNYGYTF
>TRBV11-1|TRBJ2-1|TRBD2|NA
TGTGCCAGCAGCCTAGGACTAGCGGTTAAAAATGAGCAGTTCTTC
CASSLGLAVKNEQFF
>TRBV19|TRBJ1-1|NA|NA
TGTGCCAGTGAATCCGACGGGCTCACTGAAGCTTTCTTT
CASESDGLTEAFF
>TRBV18|TRBJ1-1|TRBD1|few
TGTGCCAGCTCACCATACCCAGGGGGGACAAGCCCTGAAGCTTTCTTT
CASSPYPGGTSPEAFF
>TRBV11-3|TRBJ2-5|NA|NA
TGTGCCAGCAGCCCTGGGGTGGAGACCCAGTACTTC
CASSPGVETQYF
>TRBV5-6|TRBJ2-7|NA|NA
TGTGCCAGCAGCTTGGGCCCGCCTCTAGCGTCCTACGAGCAGTACTTC
CASSLGPPLASYEQYF
>TRBV18|TRBJ2-1|TRBD2|once
TGTGCCAGCTCACATATAGCGGGGGGGCCGGGTGAGCAGTTCTTC
CASSHIAGGPGEQFF
>TRBV6-1|TRBJ2-2|NA|NA
TGTGCCAGCAGGGAGGCACCAAACACCGGGGAGCTGTTTTTT
CASREAPNTGELFF
>TRBV5-8|TRBJ1-5|NA|NA
TGTGCCAGCAGCTTCGGACAAGTAGAAAATCAGCCCCAGCATTTT
CASSFGQVENQPQHF
>TRBV7-6|TRBJ2-2|NA|NA
TGTGCCAGCAGCTTAGTTCCCGGGGAGCTGTTTTTT
CASSLVPGELFF
>TRBV9|TRBJ1-2|NA|NA
TGTGCCAGCAGCGTAGGGACAACCGAGGGCTATGGCTACACCTTC
CASSVGTTEGYGYTF
>TRBV7-9|TRBJ2-5|NA|NA
TGTGCCAGCAGCTTATCCGCCGGGGTAGCTGAGACCCAGTACTTC
CASSLSAGVAETQYF
>TRBV7-8|TRBJ2-1|TRBD2|NA
TGTGCCAGCAGCCGAAGCGGGACTAGCGGGGACAATGAGCAGTTCTTC
CASSRSGTSGDNEQFF
>TRBV6-5|TRBJ1-3|NA|NA
TGTGCCAGCAGGGCCGGACAACTCGGAAACACCATATATTTT
CASRAGQLGNTIYF
>TRBV9|TRBJ1-4|TRBD1|once
TGTGCCAGCAGCGTAGGGGGGACAGGGAATGTTTTCACTAATGAAAAACTGTTTTTT
CASSVGGTGNVFTNEKLFF
>TRBV11-3|TRBJ2-3|TRBD2|NA
TGTGCCAGCAGCTTGAGGAGCGGGGGTAGCACAGATACGCAGTATTTT
CASSLRSGGSTDTQYF
>TRBV5-1|TRBJ2-2|NA|once
TGCGCCAGCAGCTTGGGAGTACCGAACACCGGGGAGCTGTTTTTT
CASSLGVPNTGELFF